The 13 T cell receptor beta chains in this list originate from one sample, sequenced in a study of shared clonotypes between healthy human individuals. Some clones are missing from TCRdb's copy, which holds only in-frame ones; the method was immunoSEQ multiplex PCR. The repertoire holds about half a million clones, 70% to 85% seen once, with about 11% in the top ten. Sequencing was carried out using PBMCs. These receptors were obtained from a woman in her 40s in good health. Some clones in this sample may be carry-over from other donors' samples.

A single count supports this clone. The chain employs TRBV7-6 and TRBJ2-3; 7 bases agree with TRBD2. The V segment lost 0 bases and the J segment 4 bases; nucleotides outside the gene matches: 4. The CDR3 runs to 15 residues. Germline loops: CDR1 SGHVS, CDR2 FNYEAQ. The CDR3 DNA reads TGTGCCAGCAGCTTAGCGGGGGGGTGGGCAGATACGCAGTATTTT. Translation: CASSLAGGWADTQYF.

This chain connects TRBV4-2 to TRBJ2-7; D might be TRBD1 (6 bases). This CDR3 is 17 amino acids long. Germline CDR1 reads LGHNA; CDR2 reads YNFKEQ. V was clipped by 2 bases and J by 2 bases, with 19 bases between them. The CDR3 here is CASSQPSGAQGPYEQYF. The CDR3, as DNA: TGTGCCAGCAGCCAACCCTCAGGGGCCCAGGGCCCCTACGAGCAGTACTTC.

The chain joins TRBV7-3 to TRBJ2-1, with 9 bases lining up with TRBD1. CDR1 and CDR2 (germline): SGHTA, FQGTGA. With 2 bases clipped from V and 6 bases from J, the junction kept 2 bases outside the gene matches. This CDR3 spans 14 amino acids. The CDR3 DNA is TGTGCCAGCAGCTTAGGGACAGGGCCCAATGAGCAGTTCTTC. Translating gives CASSLGTGPNEQFF.

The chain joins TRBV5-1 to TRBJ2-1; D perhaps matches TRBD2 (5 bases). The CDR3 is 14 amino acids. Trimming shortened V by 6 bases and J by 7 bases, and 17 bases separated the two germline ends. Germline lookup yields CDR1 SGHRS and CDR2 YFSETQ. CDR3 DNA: TGCGCCAGCACTCCCGCGCTAGCTGGGAATGAGCAGTTCTTC. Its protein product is CASTPALAGNEQFF.

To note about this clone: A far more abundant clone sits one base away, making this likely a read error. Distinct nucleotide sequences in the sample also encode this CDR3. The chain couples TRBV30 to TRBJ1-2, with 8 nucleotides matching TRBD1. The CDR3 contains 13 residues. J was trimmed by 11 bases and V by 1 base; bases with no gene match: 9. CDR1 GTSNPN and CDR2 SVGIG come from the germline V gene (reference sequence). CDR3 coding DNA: TGTGCCTGGAGTGCGGACAGGGTAAAAGGTTACACCTTC. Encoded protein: CAWSADRVKGYTF.

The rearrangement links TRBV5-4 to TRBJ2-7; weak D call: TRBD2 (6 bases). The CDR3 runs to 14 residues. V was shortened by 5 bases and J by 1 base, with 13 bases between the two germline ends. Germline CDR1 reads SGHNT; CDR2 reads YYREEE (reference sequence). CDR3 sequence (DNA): TGTGCCAGCAGTAAGCGGGTACCGTCCTACGAGCAGTACTTC. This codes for CASSKRVPSYEQYF.

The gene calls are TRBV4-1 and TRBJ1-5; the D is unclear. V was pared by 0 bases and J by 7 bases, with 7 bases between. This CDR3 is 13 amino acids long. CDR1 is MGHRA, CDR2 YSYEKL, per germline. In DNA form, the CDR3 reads TGCGCCAGCAGCCAAGAGATTCGCCAGCCCCAGCATTTT. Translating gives CASSQEIRQPQHF.

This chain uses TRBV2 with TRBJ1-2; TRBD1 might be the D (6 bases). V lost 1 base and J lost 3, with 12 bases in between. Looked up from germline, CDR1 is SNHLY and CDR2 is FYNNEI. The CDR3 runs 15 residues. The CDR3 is CASSEGQGLYYGYTF. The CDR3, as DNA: TGTGCCAGCAGTGAAGGGCAGGGGTTGTACTATGGCTACACCTTC. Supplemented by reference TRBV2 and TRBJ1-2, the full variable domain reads EPEVTQTPSHQVTQMGQEVILRCVPISNHLYFYWYRQILGQKVEFLVSFYNNEISEKSEIFDDQFSVERPDGSNFTLKIRSTKLEDSAMYFCASSEGQGLYYGYTFGSGTRLTVV.

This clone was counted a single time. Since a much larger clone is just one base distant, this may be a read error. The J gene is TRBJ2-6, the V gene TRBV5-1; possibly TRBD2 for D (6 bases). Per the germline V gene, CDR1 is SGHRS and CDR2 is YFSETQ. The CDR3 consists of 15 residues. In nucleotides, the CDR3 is TGCGCCAGCAGCTTGGGTGGGACTGGGGCCAACGCCCTGACTTTC. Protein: CASSLGGTGANALTF. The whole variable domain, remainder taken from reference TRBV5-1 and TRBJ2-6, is KAGVTQTPRYLIKTRGQQVTLSCSPISGHRSVSWYQQTPGQGLQFLFEYFSETQRNKGNFPGRFSGRQFSNSRSEMNVSTLELGDSALYLCASSLGGTGANALTFGAGSRLTVL.

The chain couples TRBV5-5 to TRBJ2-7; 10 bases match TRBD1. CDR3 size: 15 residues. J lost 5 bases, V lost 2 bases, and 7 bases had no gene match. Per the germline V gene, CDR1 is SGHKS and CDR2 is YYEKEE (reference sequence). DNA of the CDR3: TGTGCCAGCAGCTTCGTGGGACAGGGGAACGACGAGCAGTACTTC. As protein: CASSFVGQGNDEQYF.

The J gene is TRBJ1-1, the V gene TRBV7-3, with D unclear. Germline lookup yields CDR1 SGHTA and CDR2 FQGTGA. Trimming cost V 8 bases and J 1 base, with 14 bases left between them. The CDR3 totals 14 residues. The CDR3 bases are TGTGCCAGCGGGGAGGGAGGCCCGAACACTGAAGCTTTCTTT. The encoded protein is CASGEGGPNTEAFF.

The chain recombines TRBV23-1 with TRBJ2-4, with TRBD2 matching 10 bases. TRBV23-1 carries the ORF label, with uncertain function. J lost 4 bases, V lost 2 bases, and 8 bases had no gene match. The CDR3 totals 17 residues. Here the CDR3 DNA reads TGCGCCAGCAGTCAAGAGCGGGAGGGCCTTTCTAAAAACATTCAGTACTTC. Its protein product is CASSQEREGLSKNIQYF.

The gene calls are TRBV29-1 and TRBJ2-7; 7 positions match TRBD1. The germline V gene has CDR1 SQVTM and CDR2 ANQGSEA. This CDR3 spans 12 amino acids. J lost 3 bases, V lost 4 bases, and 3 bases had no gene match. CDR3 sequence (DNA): TGCAGCGTTGGAGACAGGGACTACGAGCAGTACTTC. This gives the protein CSVGDRDYEQYF.